This T cell receptor beta chain appears in the sequencing data of a study of T-cell memory formation after mild COVID-19. Study-wide points: Balance between CD4 and CD8 was seen in clones contracting day 15 to 85, and a CD4+ lean was seen in later expanders. The main location of contracting CD4+ clones was CM and EM, and that of contracting CD8+ clones was EMRA.

TCRdb ran MiXCR on the 5' RACE reads and lists one entry per CDR3 protein. The sample has approximately 560,000 distinct CDR3 sequences; about 18% are singletons. The sample holds a few counts of this clonotype. The antigen is unknown. The germline V gene encodes CDR1 SGDLS and CDR2 YYNGEE. Trimming took 4 bases from V and 3 from J; bases not matched to a gene: 5. There are 16 residues in the CDR3. This clonotype was sampled from an adult woman who had mild COVID-19 (a few samples of this study predate the infection). Cell type and time point are not known. Sequenced input: PBMCs or a T cell subset sorted from them (not recorded which). The genes are TRBV9 and TRBJ2-5; 14 nucleotides agree with TRBD2. The CDR3: CASSIGLAGGKETQYF. As DNA, the CDR3 is TGTGCCAGCAGCATCGGACTAGCGGGGGGAAAAGAGACCCAGTACTTC. Looking up the rest from reference TRBV9 and TRBJ2-5 gives the full variable domain: DSGVTQTPKHLITATGQRVTLRCSPRSGDLSVYWYQQSLDQGLQFLIQYYNGEERAKGNILERFSAQQFPDLHSELNLSSLELGDSALYFCASSIGLAGGKETQYFGPGTRLLVL.